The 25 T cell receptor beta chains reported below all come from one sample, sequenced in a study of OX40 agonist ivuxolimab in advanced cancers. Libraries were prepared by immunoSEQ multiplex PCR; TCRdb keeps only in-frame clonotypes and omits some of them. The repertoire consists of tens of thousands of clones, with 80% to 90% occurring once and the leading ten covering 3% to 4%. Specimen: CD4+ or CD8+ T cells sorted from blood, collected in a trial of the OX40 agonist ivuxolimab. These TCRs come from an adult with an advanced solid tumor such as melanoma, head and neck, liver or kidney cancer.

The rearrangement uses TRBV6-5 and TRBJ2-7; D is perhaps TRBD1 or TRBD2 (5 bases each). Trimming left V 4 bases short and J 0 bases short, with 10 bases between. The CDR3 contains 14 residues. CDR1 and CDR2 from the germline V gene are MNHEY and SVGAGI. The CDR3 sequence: CASSFGGRSYEQYF. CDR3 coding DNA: TGTGCCAGCAGTTTTGGGGGTCGCTCCTACGAGCAGTACTTC.

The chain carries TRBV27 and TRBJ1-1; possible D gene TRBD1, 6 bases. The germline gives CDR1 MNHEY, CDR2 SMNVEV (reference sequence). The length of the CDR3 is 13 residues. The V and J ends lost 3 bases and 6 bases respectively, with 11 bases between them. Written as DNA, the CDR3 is TGTGCCAGCAGTTTTAGCGGACAGTCTGAAGCTTTCTTT. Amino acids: CASSFSGQSEAFF.

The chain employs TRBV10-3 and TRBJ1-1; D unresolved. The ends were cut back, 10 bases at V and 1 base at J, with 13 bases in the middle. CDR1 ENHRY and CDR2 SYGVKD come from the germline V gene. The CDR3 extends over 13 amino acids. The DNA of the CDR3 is TGTGCCACCAGCCAGGACCCGAACACTGAAGCTTTCTTT. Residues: CATSQDPNTEAFF.

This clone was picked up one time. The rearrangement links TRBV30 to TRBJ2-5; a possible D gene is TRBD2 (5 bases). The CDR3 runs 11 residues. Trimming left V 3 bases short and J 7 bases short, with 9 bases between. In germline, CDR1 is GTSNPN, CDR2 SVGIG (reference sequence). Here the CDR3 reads CAWSGRGTQYF. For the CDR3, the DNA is TGTGCCTGGAGCGGCCGGGGGACCCAGTACTTC.

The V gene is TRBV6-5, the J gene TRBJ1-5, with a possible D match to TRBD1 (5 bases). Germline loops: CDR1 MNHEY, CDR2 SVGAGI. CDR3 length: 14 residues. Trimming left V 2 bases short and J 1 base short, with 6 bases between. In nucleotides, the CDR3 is TGTGCCAGCAGTTACGGGGGAAGCAATCAGCCCCAGCATTTT. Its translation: CASSYGGSNQPQHF.

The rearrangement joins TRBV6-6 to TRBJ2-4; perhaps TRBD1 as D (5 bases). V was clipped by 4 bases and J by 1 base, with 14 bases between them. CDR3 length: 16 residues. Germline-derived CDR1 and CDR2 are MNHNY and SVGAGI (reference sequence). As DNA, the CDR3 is TGTGCCAGCAGTTTAAGGGGCGAATCGGCCAAAAACATTCAGTACTTC. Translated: CASSLRGESAKNIQYF.

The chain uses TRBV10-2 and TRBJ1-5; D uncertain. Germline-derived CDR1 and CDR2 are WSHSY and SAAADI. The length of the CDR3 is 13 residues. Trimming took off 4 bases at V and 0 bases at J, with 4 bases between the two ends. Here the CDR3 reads CASSAGSNQPQHF. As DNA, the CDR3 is TGCGCCAGCAGTGCCGGTAGCAATCAGCCCCAGCATTTT.

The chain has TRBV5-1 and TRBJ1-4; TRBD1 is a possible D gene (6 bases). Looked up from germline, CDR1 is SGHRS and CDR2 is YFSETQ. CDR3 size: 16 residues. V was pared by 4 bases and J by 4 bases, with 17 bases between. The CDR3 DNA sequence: TGCGCCAGCAGCCAGTTGGGCCAGGGGCATAATGAAAAACTGTTTTTT. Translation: CASSQLGQGHNEKLFF.

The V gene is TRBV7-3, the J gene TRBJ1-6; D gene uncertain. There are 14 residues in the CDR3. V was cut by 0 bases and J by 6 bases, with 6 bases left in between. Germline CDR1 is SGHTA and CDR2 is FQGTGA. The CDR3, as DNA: TGTGCCAGCAGCTTAACAGGGTTTAATTCACCCCTCCACTTT. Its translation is CASSLTGFNSPLHF.

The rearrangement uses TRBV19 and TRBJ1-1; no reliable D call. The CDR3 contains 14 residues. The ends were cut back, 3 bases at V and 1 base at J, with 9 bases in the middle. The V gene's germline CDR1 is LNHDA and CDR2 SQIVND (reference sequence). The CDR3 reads CASSMGWQNTEAFF. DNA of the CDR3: TGTGCCAGTAGTATGGGGTGGCAGAACACTGAAGCTTTCTTT.

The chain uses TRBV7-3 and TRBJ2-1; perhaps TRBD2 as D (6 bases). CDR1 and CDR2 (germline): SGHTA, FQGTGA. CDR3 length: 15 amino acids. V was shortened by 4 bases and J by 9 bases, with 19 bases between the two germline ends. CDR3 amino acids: CASSSWGVSYGEQFF. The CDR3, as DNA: TGTGCCAGCAGCTCCTGGGGGGTTAGTTACGGTGAGCAGTTCTTC.

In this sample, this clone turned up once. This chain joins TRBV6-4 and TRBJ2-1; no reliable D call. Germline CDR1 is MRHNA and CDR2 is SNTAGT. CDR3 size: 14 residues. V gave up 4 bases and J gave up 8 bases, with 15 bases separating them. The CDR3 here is CASSVGEIVDEQFF. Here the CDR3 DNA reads TGTGCCAGCAGTGTAGGCGAGATCGTCGATGAGCAGTTCTTC.

Here the CDR3 DNA reads TGCGCCAGCAGCCAGGACAGGCGCCGAGTCTATACTGGAAACACCATATATTTT. It translates to CASSQDRRRVYTGNTIYF. The chain uses TRBV4-3 and TRBJ1-3; 7 bases line up with TRBD1. The junction had 13 bases not matched to a gene; V was cut back by 3 bases and J by 2 bases. The CDR3 totals 18 residues. CDR1 is LGHNA, CDR2 YSLEER, per germline.

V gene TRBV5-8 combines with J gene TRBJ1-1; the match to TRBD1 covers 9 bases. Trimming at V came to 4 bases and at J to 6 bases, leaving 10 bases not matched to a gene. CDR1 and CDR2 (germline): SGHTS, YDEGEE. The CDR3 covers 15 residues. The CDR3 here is CASSRFGQGRPEAFF. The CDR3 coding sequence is TGTGCCAGCAGCCGATTCGGACAGGGGAGGCCTGAAGCTTTCTTT.

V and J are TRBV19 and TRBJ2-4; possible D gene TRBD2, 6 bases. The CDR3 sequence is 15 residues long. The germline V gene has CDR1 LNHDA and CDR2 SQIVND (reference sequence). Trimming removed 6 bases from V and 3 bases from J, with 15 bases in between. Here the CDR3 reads CASSVSGEVKNIQYF. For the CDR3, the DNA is TGTGCCAGTAGCGTCAGTGGGGAGGTCAAAAACATTCAGTACTTC.

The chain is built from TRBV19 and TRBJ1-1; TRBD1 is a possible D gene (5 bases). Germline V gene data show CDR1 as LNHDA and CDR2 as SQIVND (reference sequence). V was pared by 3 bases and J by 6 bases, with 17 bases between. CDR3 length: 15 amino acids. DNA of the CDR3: TGTGCCAGTAGTATCGACGGGCAGGGTTTCGCTGAAGCTTTCTTT. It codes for CASSIDGQGFAEAFF.

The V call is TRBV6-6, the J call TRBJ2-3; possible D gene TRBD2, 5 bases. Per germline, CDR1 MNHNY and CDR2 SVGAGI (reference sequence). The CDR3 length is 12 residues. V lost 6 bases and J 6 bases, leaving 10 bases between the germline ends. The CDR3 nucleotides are TGTGCCAGCAGCAACACTAGGGATACGCAGTATTTT. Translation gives CASSNTRDTQYF.

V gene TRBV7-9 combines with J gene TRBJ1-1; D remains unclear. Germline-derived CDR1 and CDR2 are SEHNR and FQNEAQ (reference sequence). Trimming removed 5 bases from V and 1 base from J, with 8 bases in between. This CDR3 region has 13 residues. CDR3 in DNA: TGTGCCAGCAGCCTTTATCAGAACACTGAAGCTTTCTTT. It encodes CASSLYQNTEAFF.

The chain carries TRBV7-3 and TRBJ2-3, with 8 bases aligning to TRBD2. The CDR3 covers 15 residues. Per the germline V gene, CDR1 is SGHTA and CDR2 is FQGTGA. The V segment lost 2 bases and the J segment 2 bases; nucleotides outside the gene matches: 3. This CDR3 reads CASSLAGGPTDTQYF. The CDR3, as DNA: TGTGCCAGCAGCTTAGCGGGGGGTCCCACAGATACGCAGTATTTT. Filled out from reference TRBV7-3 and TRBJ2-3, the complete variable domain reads GAGVSQTPSNKVTEKGKYVELRCDPISGHTALYWYRQSLGQGPEFLIYFQGTGAADDSGLPNDRFFAVRPEGSVSTLKIQRTERGDSAVYLCASSLAGGPTDTQYFGPGTRLTVL.

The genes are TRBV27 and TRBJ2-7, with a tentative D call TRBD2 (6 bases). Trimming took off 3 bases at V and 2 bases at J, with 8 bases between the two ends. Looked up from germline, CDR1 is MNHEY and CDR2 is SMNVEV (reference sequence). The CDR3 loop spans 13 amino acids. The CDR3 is CASSLGLTYEQYF. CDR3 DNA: TGTGCCAGCAGTTTGGGACTCACCTACGAGCAGTACTTC.

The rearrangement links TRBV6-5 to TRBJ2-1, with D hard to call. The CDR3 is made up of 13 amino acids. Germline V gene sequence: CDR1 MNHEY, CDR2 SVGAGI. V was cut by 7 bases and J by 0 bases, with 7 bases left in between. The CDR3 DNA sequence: TGTGCCAGCATGGCGAGCTCCTACAATGAGCAGTTCTTC. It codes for CASMASSYNEQFF.

For the CDR3, the DNA is TGCGCCAGCAGCTTGGCAAGTTGGGACAAGGGTGGAGAGACCCAGTACTTC. Amino acid sequence: CASSLASWDKGGETQYF. The rearrangement links TRBV5-1 to TRBJ2-5; maybe TRBD1 (6 bases). This CDR3 region has 17 residues. Germline V gene sequence: CDR1 SGHRS, CDR2 YFSETQ. Trimming stripped 0 bases from V and 4 bases from J, with 19 bases between.

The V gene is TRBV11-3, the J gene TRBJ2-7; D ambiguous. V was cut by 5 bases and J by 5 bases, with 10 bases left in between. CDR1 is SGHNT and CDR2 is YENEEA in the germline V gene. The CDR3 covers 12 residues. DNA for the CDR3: TGTGCCAGCAGCCTAGGTGCCCACGAGCAGTACTTC. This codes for CASSLGAHEQYF.

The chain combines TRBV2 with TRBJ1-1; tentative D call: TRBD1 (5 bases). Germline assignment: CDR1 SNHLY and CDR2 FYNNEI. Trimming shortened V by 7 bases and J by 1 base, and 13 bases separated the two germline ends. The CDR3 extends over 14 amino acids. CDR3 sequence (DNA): TGTGCCAGCACCCCTGGACAACAGAACACTGAAGCTTTCTTT. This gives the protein CASTPGQQNTEAFF.

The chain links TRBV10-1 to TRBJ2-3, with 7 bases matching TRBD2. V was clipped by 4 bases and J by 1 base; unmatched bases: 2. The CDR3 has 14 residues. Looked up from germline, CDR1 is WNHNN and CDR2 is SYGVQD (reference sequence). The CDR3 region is CASSGLAGTDTQYF. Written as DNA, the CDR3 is TGCGCCAGCAGTGGGCTAGCGGGCACAGATACGCAGTATTTT.